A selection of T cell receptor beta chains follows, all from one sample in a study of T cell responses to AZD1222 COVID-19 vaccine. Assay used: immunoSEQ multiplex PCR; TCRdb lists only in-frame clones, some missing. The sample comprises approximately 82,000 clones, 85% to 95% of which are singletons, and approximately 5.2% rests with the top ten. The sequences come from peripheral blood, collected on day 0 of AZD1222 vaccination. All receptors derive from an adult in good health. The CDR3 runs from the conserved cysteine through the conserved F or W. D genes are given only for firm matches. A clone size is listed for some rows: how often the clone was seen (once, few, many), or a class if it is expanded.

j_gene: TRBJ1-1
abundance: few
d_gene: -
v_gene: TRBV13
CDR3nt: TGTGCCAGCAGCTTAGGCATAAAACAGAGATCCCACACTGAAGCTTTCTTT
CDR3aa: CASSLGIKQRSHTEAFF

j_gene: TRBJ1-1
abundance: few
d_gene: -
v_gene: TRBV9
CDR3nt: TGTGCCAGCAGCCCCTTCCGCGGGGGGGTCACTGAAGCTTTCTTT
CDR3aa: CASSPFRGGVTEAFF

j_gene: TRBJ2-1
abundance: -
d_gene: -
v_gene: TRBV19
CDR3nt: TGTGCCTGTATTATAGATCTATCGACAGGAGGGGGGGGTGAGCAGTTCTTC
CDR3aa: CACIIDLSTGGGGEQFF

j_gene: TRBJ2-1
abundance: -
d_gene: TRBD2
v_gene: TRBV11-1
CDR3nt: TGTGCCAGCAGCTCTATACTAGCGCGCAATGAGCAGTTCTTC
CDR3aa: CASSSILARNEQFF

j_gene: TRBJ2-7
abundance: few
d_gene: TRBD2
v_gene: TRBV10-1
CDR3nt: TGCGCCAGCAGTTCGTCTCTAGGGACTAGCGATTCCTACGAGCAGTACTTC
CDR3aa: CASSSSLGTSDSYEQYF

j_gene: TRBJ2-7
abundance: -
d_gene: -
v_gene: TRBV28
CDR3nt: TGTGCCAGCAGTGCCGGACTTAGACCATACGAGCAGTACTTC
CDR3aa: CASSAGLRPYEQYF

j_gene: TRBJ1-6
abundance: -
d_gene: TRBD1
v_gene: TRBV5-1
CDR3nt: TGCGCCAGCAGCTTAAGACAGGGTGATTCACCCCTCCACTTT
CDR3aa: CASSLRQGDSPLHF

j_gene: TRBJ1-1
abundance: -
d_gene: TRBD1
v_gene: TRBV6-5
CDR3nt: TGTGCCAGCAGTTACAGTGGCAGGGGGTCGGCTGAAGCTTTCTTT
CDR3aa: CASSYSGRGSAEAFF

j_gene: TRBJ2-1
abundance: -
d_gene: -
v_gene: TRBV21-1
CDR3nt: TGTGCCAGCAGCAACGGGACTAGCGGGGGGAATGAGCAGTTCTTC
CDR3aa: CASSNGTSGGNEQFF

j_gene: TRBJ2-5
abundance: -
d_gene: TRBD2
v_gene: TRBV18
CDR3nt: TGTGCCAGCTCACCACGGACTAGCGGGGGCGAGACCCAGTACTTC
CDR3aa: CASSPRTSGGETQYF

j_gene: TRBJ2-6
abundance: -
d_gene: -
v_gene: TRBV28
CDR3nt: TGTGCCAGCAGTTTCGGCAGATTAACAAGCTCTGGGGCCAACGTCCTGACTTTC
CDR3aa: CASSFGRLTSSGANVLTF

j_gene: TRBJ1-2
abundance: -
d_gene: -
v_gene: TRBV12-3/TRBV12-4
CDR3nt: TGTGCCAGCAGTTCGATCGTGGGCTACACCTTC
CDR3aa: CASSSIVGYTF

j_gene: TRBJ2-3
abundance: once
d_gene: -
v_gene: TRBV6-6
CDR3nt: TGTGCCAGCAGTGACCGGGCCCCCTGGGGGCAGTATTTT
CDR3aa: CASSDRAPWGQYF

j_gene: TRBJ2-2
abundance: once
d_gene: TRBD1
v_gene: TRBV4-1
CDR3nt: TGCGCCAGCAGCCAACAGGGGGCTTTCGGGGAGCTGTTTTTT
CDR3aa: CASSQQGAFGELFF

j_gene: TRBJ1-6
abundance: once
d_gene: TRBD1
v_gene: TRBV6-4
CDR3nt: TGTGCCAGCAGGGCCTCTACAGGGGGGGGGTCACCCCTCCACTTT
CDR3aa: CASRASTGGGSPLHF

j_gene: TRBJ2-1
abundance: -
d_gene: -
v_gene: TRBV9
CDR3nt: TGTGCCAGCAGCGTAGGGTCGGGAGACTACAATGAGCAGTTCTTC
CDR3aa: CASSVGSGDYNEQFF

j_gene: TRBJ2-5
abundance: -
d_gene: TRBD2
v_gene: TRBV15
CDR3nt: TGTGCCACCAGCAGGACTAGCGGGGCCAGGACCCAGTACTTC
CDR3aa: CATSRTSGARTQYF